The 8 T cell receptor beta chains below all came from one sample that was sequenced in a study of blood T cell repertoires in COVID-19 (dated by TCRdb to 2020 to 2021). Preparation of the library involved the immunoSEQ multiplex PCR assay. This is the immuneACCESS table as TCRdb keeps it, with only in-frame sequences that have V and J called. A part of the clones is gone; compared with another copy, unresolved V genes explain less than half, and the rest is unexplained. The sample table holds about 110,000 clones, of which 75% to 80% were seen once. The ten largest clones capture under 20% of the sample. Sequencing was performed on peripheral blood. The receptors stem from a woman older than 75 with active or convalescent COVID-19.

This chain joins TRBV7-3 and TRBJ1-2; D unclear. The germline gives CDR1 SGHTA, CDR2 FQGTGA. The CDR3 sequence is 13 residues long. Trimming removed 5 bases from V and 4 bases from J, with 11 bases in between. The chain's CDR3 is CASSGRESYGYTF. The CDR3, as DNA: TGTGCCAGCAGCGGACGGGAGTCCTATGGCTACACCTTC.

A single count supports this clone. The V and J genes are TRBV18 and TRBJ2-2; tentatively, D is TRBD1 (6 bases). This CDR3 comprises 15 residues. CDR1 KGHSH and CDR2 LQKENI come from the germline V gene. V was trimmed by 2 bases and J by 0 bases, leaving 7 bases between them. The CDR3 sequence: CASSPGGPNTGELFF. In DNA form, the CDR3 reads TGTGCCAGCTCACCAGGGGGCCCGAACACCGGGGAGCTGTTTTTT.

The sample holds one count of this clone. The chain recombines TRBV4-2 with TRBJ2-7; TRBD2 might be the D (6 bases). CDR3 length equals 17 residues. Between the trimmed V and J ends, which lost 4 bases and 0 bases, there was a span of 19 bases. Germline CDR1 is LGHNA and CDR2 is YNFKEQ. The CDR3 sequence is CASSPRIRDSFSYEQYF. The CDR3 DNA is TGTGCCAGCAGCCCAAGAATCCGGGACTCCTTCTCCTACGAGCAGTACTTC.

This clone has a single count. The rearrangement uses TRBV9 and TRBJ2-1, with 10 positions matching TRBD1. The CDR3 extends over 14 amino acids. Trimming removed 4 bases from V and 6 bases from J; junction bases left unmatched: 4. Germline-derived CDR1 and CDR2 are SGDLS and YYNGEE. In DNA form, the CDR3 reads TGTGCCAGCAGCACGTGGACAGGGGGCAATGAGCAGTTCTTC. This gives the protein CASSTWTGGNEQFF.

V gene TRBV5-1 combines with J gene TRBJ1-1; 11 bases are a match to TRBD1. CDR3 length equals 18 residues. The germline gives CDR1 SGHRS, CDR2 YFSETQ. J gave up 4 bases and V 0 bases, and 11 bases lay outside the gene matches. The CDR3 DNA sequence: TGCGCCAGCAGCTTGGGGACAGGGGGCCGATTATCATCCACTGAAGCTTTCTTT. Translating gives CASSLGTGGRLSSTEAFF.

This sequence joins TRBV6-5 and TRBJ1-1; D may be TRBD1 (6 bases). Trimming removed 7 bases from V and 6 bases from J, with 15 bases in between. The germline V gene encodes CDR1 MNHEY and CDR2 SVGAGI. This CDR3 comprises 13 residues. The CDR3 DNA reads TGTGCCAGCACCGGACACCCAGGGGCTGAAGCTTTCTTT. Protein sequence: CASTGHPGAEAFF.

At least ten counts were recorded for this clone. This chain joins TRBV3-1 (or the pseudogene TRBV3-2) and TRBJ1-1; D is undetermined. Germline CDR1 LGHDT, CDR2 YNNKEL (reference sequence). The V and J ends lost 1 base and 1 base respectively, with 13 bases between them. There are 16 residues in the CDR3. The CDR3: CASSQGVRGANTEAFF. The DNA for the CDR3 is TGTGCCAGCAGCCAAGGGGTCAGAGGAGCGAACACTGAAGCTTTCTTT.

This clone showed up just once. The V call is TRBV7-9, the J call TRBJ1-2; 7 nucleotides line up with TRBD1. CDR1 and CDR2 from the germline V gene are SEHNR and FQNEAQ (reference sequence). The trim removed 1 base at V and 3 bases at J, leaving 2 bases unmatched. This CDR3 region has 14 residues. The CDR3 bases are TGTGCCAGCAGCTTAGGACAGGGCGACTATGGCTACACCTTC. The encoded protein is CASSLGQGDYGYTF. Based on the CDR3 plus reference TRBV7-9 and TRBJ1-2, the full variable domain is DTGVSQNPRHKITKRGQNVTFRCDPISEHNRLYWYRQTLGQGPEFLTYFQNEAQLEKSRLLSDRFSAERPKGSFSTLEIQRTEQGDSAMYLCASSLGQGDYGYTFGSGTRLTVV.